This is a list of T cell receptor beta chains from one sample in a study of T cells expressing NK-cell markers. TCRdb reanalyzed the 5' RACE reads, giving one entry per CDR3 protein sequence and no DNA. This specimen shows thousands of distinct CDR3 sequences; the ten leading clones hold about 60%. Sequenced material: blood T cells: a sorted CD56 or NKG2C T cell subset, CD4+ or CD8+ T cells, or bulk PBMC T cells (not recorded which). These receptors were obtained from a young man in good health. CDR3s include the opening cysteine and the closing phenylalanine or tryptophan. Only part of the rows carry a size: once, few, many, or a class if the clone is expanded.

clone size: NA
V gene: TRBV12-3/TRBV12-4
J gene: TRBJ2-7
CDR3 protein: CASRTSGIYEQYF

clone size: NA
V gene: TRBV15
J gene: TRBJ2-1
CDR3 protein: CATSLGGYNEQFF

clone size: NA
V gene: TRBV28
J gene: TRBJ2-2
CDR3 protein: CASSFRLPNTGELFF

clone size: NA
V gene: TRBV7-8
J gene: TRBJ1-5
CDR3 protein: CASSLGFWRDQGSNQPQHF

clone size: NA
V gene: TRBV3-1
J gene: TRBJ1-6
CDR3 protein: CASSQTGGSPLHF

clone size: medium-sized
V gene: TRBV11-3
J gene: TRBJ2-2
CDR3 protein: CASSSYRAPGGELFF

clone size: NA
V gene: TRBV3-1
J gene: TRBJ2-1
CDR3 protein: CASSKLRTSGRGGNNEQFF

clone size: NA
V gene: TRBV29-1
J gene: TRBJ1-4
CDR3 protein: CSAGKNEKLFF

clone size: medium-sized
V gene: TRBV29-1
J gene: TRBJ1-1
CDR3 protein: CSVEPGNTEAFF

clone size: NA
V gene: TRBV6-2/TRBV6-3
J gene: TRBJ2-3
CDR3 protein: CASSSGLASTDTQYF

clone size: NA
V gene: TRBV11-2
J gene: TRBJ2-2
CDR3 protein: CASSMNTGELFF

clone size: NA
V gene: TRBV20-1
J gene: TRBJ1-5
CDR3 protein: CSARSDREHQPQHF

clone size: NA
V gene: TRBV7-2
J gene: TRBJ2-1
CDR3 protein: CASSLQGASNEQFF

clone size: NA
V gene: TRBV5-1
J gene: TRBJ1-2
CDR3 protein: CASRMDRSYGYTF

clone size: NA
V gene: TRBV20-1
J gene: TRBJ2-1
CDR3 protein: CSARDLRGGNEQFF

clone size: NA
V gene: TRBV6-2/TRBV6-3
J gene: TRBJ2-3
CDR3 protein: CASSRGRSTDTQYF

clone size: NA
V gene: TRBV6-1
J gene: TRBJ2-3
CDR3 protein: CASTQLGAHSGSSTDTQYF

clone size: NA
V gene: TRBV4-2
J gene: TRBJ2-2
CDR3 protein: CASSQEVGSTRAGGELFF

clone size: NA
V gene: TRBV28
J gene: TRBJ2-3
CDR3 protein: CASSFVRGAGSPSDTQYF

clone size: NA
V gene: TRBV2
J gene: TRBJ2-7
CDR3 protein: CASSEALRKPGPSSYEQYF

clone size: NA
V gene: TRBV27
J gene: TRBJ1-2
CDR3 protein: CASSFEGNYGYTF

clone size: NA
V gene: TRBV10-3
J gene: TRBJ2-3
CDR3 protein: CAISGGQITQYF

clone size: NA
V gene: TRBV6-1
J gene: TRBJ2-1
CDR3 protein: CATRTAGDEQFF

clone size: NA
V gene: TRBV5-1
J gene: TRBJ2-3
CDR3 protein: CASGKQGANTDTQYF

clone size: NA
V gene: TRBV20-1
J gene: TRBJ1-1
CDR3 protein: CSARSTSDTEAFF

clone size: NA
V gene: TRBV7-9
J gene: TRBJ2-6
CDR3 protein: CASSFDAGANVLTF

clone size: NA
V gene: TRBV13
J gene: TRBJ2-2
CDR3 protein: CASSSLAGVTGELFF

clone size: NA
V gene: TRBV19
J gene: TRBJ2-2
CDR3 protein: CASSSGLGPSPTGELFF

clone size: NA
V gene: TRBV5-1
J gene: TRBJ1-1
CDR3 protein: CASSLVSGGTEAFF

clone size: NA
V gene: TRBV30
J gene: TRBJ2-3
CDR3 protein: CAWDLTSTDTQYF

clone size: NA
V gene: TRBV20-1
J gene: TRBJ1-2
CDR3 protein: CSAVGTGGKRGYTF

clone size: NA
V gene: TRBV28
J gene: TRBJ2-7
CDR3 protein: CASQGNIAVNYEQYF

clone size: NA
V gene: TRBV12-3/TRBV12-4
J gene: TRBJ1-2
CDR3 protein: CASSFRGTGKGYTF

clone size: NA
V gene: TRBV20-1
J gene: TRBJ1-6
CDR3 protein: CSARAGDGSPLHF

clone size: NA
V gene: TRBV6-9
J gene: TRBJ2-7
CDR3 protein: CASRPGVYEQYF

clone size: NA
V gene: TRBV5-1
J gene: TRBJ2-2
CDR3 protein: CASSYAPPIGSNTGELFF

clone size: NA
V gene: TRBV6-2/TRBV6-3
J gene: TRBJ2-1
CDR3 protein: CASSYSSEGPYNEQFF

clone size: NA
V gene: TRBV28
J gene: TRBJ1-5
CDR3 protein: CASSLIPSNNQPQHF

clone size: NA
V gene: TRBV6-1
J gene: TRBJ2-5
CDR3 protein: CASSEAQGWETQYF

clone size: NA
V gene: TRBV20-1
J gene: TRBJ2-6
CDR3 protein: CSARGPGTLDGANVLTF

clone size: medium-sized
V gene: TRBV6-4
J gene: TRBJ2-1
CDR3 protein: CASSDSTSGSNEQFF

clone size: NA
V gene: TRBV28
J gene: TRBJ2-7
CDR3 protein: CASSLRGSYEQYF

clone size: NA
V gene: TRBV20-1
J gene: TRBJ1-4
CDR3 protein: CSVFVGNEKLFF

clone size: NA
V gene: TRBV29-1
J gene: TRBJ1-3
CDR3 protein: CSPQRTSGNTIYF

clone size: large
V gene: TRBV10-2
J gene: TRBJ1-2
CDR3 protein: CASSGMVGTNYGYTF

clone size: NA
V gene: TRBV6-6
J gene: TRBJ1-1
CDR3 protein: CAGWGGENTEAFF

clone size: NA
V gene: TRBV10-3
J gene: TRBJ2-6
CDR3 protein: CAGSRSSGANVLTF

clone size: NA
V gene: TRBV6-4
J gene: TRBJ2-2
CDR3 protein: CASSDGDRETGELFF

clone size: NA
V gene: TRBV2
J gene: TRBJ2-7
CDR3 protein: CASEGHPYEQYF

clone size: medium-sized
V gene: TRBV6-6
J gene: TRBJ2-3
CDR3 protein: CAVLGVRDTQYF

clone size: medium-sized
V gene: TRBV6-1
J gene: TRBJ2-7
CDR3 protein: CASTAPGTYEQYF

clone size: NA
V gene: TRBV12-5
J gene: TRBJ2-2
CDR3 protein: CASGLPQGSGELFF

clone size: NA
V gene: TRBV20-1
J gene: TRBJ2-1
CDR3 protein: CSAREGEAYNEQFF

clone size: NA
V gene: TRBV30
J gene: TRBJ1-1
CDR3 protein: CAWRLRQGATEAFF

clone size: NA
V gene: TRBV5-1
J gene: TRBJ1-4
CDR3 protein: CASSLEAGGPEKLFF

clone size: NA
V gene: TRBV4-2
J gene: TRBJ2-1
CDR3 protein: CASSQEGLYNEQFF

clone size: NA
V gene: TRBV9
J gene: TRBJ2-5
CDR3 protein: CASSSPGKETQYF